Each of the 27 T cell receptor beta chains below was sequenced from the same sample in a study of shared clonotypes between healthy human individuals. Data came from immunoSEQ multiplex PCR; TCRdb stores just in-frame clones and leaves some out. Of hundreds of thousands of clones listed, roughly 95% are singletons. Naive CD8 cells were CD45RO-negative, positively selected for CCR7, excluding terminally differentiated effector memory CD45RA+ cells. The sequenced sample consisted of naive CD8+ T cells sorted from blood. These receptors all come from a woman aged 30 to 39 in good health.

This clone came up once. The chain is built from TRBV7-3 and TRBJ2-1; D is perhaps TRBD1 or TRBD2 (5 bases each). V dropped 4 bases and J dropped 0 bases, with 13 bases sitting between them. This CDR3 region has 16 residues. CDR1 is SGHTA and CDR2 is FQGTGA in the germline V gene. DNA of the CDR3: TGTGCCAGCAGCTCCTCGGGGCGGGTCTCCTACAATGAGCAGTTCTTC. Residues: CASSSSGRVSYNEQFF.

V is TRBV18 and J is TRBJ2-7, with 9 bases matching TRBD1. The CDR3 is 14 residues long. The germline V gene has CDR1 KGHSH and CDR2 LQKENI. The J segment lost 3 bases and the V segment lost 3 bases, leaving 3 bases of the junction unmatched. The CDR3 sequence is CASSPPGQGYEQYF. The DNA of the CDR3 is TGTGCCAGCTCACCCCCGGGACAGGGCTACGAGCAGTACTTC. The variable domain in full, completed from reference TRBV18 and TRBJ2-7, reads NAGVMQNPRHLVRRRGQEARLRCSPMKGHSHVYWYRQLPEEGLKFMVYLQKENIIDESGMPKERFSAEFPKEGPSILRIQQVVRGDSAAYFCASSPPGQGYEQYFGPGTRLTVT.

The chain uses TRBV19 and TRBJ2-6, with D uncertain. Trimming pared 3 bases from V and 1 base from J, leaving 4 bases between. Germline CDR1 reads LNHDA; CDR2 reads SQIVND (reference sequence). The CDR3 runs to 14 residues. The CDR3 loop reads CASSIWSGANVLTF. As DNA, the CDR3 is TGTGCCAGTAGTATTTGGTCTGGGGCCAACGTCCTGACTTTC.

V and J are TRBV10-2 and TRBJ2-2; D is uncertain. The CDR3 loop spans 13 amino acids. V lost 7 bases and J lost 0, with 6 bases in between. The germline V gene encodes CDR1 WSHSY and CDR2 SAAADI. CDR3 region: CASTVTNTGELFF. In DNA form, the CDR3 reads TGCGCCAGCACGGTAACGAACACCGGGGAGCTGTTTTTT.

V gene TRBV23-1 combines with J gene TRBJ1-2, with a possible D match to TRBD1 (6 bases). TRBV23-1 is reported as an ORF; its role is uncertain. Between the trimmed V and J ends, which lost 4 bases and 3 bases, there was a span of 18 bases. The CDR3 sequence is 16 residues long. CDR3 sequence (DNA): TGCGCCAGCAGTCGATACTCAACAGGGAATGACTATGGCTACACCTTC. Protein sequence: CASSRYSTGNDYGYTF.

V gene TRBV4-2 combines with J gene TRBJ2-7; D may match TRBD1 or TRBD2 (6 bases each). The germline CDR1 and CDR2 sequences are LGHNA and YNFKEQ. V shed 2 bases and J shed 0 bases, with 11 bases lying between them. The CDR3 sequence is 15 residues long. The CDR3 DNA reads TGTGCCAGCAGCCAACTAGAGGGGGGCTCCTACGAGCAGTACTTC. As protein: CASSQLEGGSYEQYF.

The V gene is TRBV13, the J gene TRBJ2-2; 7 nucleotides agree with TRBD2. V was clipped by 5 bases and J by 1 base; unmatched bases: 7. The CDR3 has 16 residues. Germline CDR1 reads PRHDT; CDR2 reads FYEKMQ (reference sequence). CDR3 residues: CASSKASGLNTGELFF. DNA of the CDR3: TGTGCCAGCAGCAAAGCTAGCGGTCTGAACACCGGGGAGCTGTTTTTT. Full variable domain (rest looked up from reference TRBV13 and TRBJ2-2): AAGVIQSPRHLIKEKRETATLKCYPIPRHDTVYWYQQGPGQDPQFLISFYEKMQSDKGSIPDRFSAQQFSDYHSELNMSSLELGDSALYFCASSKASGLNTGELFFGEGSRLTVL.

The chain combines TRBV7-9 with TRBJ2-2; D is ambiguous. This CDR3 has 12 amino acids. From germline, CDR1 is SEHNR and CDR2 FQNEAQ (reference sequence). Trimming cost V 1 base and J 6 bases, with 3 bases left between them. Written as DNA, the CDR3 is TGTGCCAGCAGCTTAGACCCCGGGGAGCTGTTTTTT. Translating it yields CASSLDPGELFF.

This CDR3 is CASSKPGQGLSETQYF. Here the CDR3 DNA reads TGTGCCAGCAGCAAACCGGGACAGGGGTTATCAGAGACCCAGTACTTC. V and J are TRBV5-6 and TRBJ2-5, with 10 bases lining up with TRBD1. Germline V lookup: CDR1 SGHDT, CDR2 YYEEEE. The CDR3 runs to 16 residues. With V trimmed by 4 bases and J by 4 bases, 10 bases remained unmatched.

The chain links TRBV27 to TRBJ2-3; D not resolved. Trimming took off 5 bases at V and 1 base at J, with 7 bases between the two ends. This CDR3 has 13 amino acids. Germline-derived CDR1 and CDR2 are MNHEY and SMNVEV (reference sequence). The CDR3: CASSTLGTDTQYF. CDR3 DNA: TGTGCCAGCAGTACTCTTGGCACAGATACGCAGTATTTT.

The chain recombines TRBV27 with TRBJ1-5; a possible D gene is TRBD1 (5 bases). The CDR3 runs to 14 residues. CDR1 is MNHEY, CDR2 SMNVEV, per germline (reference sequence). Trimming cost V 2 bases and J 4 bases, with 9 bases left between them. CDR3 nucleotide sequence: TGTGCCAGCAGTTTACAGGGTATTAATCAGCCCCAGCATTTT. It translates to CASSLQGINQPQHF.

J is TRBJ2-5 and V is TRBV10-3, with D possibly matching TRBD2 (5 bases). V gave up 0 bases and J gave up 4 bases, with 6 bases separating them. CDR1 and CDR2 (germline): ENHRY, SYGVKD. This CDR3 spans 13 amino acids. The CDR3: CAISESGRETQYF. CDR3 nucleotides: TGTGCCATCAGTGAGTCTGGGAGAGAGACCCAGTACTTC.

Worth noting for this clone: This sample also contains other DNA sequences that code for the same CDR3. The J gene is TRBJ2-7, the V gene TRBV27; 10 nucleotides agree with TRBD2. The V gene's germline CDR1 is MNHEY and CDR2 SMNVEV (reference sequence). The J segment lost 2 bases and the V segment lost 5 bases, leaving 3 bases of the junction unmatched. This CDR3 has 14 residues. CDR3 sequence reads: CASSPGTSAYEQYF. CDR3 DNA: TGTGCCAGCAGTCCCGGGACTAGCGCCTACGAGCAGTACTTC.

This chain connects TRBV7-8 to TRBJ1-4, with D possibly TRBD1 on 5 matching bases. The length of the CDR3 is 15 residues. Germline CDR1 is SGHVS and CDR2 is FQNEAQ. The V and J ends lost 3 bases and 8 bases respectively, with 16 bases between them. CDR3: CASSFGTGSREKLFF. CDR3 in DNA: TGTGCCAGCAGCTTTGGGACGGGATCGCGCGAAAAACTGTTTTTT.

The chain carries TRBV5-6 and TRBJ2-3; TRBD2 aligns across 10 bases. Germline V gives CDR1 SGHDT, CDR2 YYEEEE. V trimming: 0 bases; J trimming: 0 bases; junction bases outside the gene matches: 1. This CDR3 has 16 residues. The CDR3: CASSLELAGSTDTQYF. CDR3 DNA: TGTGCCAGCAGCTTGGAACTAGCGGGGAGCACAGATACGCAGTATTTT.

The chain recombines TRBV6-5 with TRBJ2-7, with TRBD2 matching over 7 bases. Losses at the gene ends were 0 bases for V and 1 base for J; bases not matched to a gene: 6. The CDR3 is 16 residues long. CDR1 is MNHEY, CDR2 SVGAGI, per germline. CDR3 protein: CASSYSSGEQSYEQYF. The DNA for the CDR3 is TGTGCCAGCAGTTACTCGAGCGGGGAGCAATCCTACGAGCAGTACTTC.

CDR3 sequence (DNA): TGTGCCAGCAGTAACGGGACACAAAGCAATCAGCCCCAGCATTTT. Protein product: CASSNGTQSNQPQHF. The chain joins TRBV2 to TRBJ1-5; tentatively, D is TRBD1 (6 bases). This CDR3 contains 15 residues. The V gene lost 5 bases and the J gene lost 1 base, with 12 bases spanning the gap. Germline lookup yields CDR1 SNHLY and CDR2 FYNNEI.

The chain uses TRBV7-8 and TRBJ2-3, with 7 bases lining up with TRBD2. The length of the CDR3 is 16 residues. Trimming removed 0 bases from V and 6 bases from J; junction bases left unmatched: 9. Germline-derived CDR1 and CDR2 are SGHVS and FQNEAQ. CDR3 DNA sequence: TGTGCCAGCAGCTTAGCGGGAGGGATATCGTTTGATACGCAGTATTTT. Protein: CASSLAGGISFDTQYF.

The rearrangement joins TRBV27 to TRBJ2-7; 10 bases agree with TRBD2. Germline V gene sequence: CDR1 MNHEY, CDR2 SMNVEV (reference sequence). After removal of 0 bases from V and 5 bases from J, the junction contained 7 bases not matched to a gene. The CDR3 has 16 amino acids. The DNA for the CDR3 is TGTGCCAGCAGTTTATCGAAGGCTAGCGGGAGACACGAGCAGTACTTC. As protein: CASSLSKASGRHEQYF.

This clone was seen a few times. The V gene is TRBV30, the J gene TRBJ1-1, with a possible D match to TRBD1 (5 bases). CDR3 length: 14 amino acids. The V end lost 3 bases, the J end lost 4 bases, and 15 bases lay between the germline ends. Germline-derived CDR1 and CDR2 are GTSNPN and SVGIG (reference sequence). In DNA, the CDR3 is TGTGCCTGGAGACCCCCCGCCGGGGGCACTGAAGCTTTCTTT. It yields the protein CAWRPPAGGTEAFF.

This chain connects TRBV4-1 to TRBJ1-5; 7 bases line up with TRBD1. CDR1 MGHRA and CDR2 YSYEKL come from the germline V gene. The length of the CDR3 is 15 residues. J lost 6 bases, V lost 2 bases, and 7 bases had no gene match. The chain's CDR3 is CASSQRTGEVQPQHF. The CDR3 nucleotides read TGCGCCAGCAGCCAACGGACAGGTGAGGTTCAGCCCCAGCATTTT.

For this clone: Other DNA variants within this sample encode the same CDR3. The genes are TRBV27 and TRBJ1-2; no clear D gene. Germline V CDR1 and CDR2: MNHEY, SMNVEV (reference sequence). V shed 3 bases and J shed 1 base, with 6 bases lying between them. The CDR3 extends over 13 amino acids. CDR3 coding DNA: TGTGCCAGCAGTTTCGGCTTTAACTATGGCTACACCTTC. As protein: CASSFGFNYGYTF.

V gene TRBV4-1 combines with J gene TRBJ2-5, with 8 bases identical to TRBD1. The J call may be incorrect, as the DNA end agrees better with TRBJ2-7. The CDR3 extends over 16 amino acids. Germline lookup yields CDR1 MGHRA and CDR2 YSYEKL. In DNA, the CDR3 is TGCGCCAGCAGCCAAGGCCAGGCAGGGGGCATCTACGAGCAGTACTTC. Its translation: CASSQGQAGGIYEQYF.

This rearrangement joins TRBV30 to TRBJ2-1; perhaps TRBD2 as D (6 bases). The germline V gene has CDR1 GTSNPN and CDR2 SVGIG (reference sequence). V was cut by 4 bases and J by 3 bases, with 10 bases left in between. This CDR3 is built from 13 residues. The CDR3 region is CAWKSGLYNEQFF. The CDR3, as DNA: TGTGCCTGGAAAAGCGGGCTCTACAATGAGCAGTTCTTC.

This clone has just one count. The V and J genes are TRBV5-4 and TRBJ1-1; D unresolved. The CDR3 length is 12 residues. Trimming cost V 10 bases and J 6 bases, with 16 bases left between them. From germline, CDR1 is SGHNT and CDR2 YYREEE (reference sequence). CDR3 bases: TGTGCCTCCCTCGGGCCTACTCCTGAAGCTTTCTTT. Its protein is CASLGPTPEAFF.

CDR3 amino acids: CASSLQLNTEAFF. CDR3 in DNA: TGTGCCAGCAGCTTACAGTTGAACACTGAAGCTTTCTTT. The chain carries TRBV5-4 and TRBJ1-1; D gene ambiguous. The CDR3 is 13 residues long. V dropped 2 bases and J dropped 0 bases, with 5 bases sitting between them. The germline V gene has CDR1 SGHNT and CDR2 YYREEE (reference sequence).

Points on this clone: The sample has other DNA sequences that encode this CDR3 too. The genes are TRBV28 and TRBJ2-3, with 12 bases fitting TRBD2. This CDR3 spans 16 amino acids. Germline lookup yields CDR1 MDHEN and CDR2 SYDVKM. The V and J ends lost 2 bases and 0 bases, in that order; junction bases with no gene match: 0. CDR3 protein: CASSLTSGRSTDTQYF. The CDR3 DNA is TGTGCCAGCAGTTTAACTAGCGGGAGGAGCACAGATACGCAGTATTTT. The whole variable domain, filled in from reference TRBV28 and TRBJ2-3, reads DVKVTQSSRYLVKRTGEKVFLECVQDMDHENMFWYRQDPGLGLRLIYFSYDVKMKEKGDIPEGYSVSREKKERFSLILESASTNQTSMYLCASSLTSGRSTDTQYFGPGTRLTVL.